Shown below are 25 T cell receptor beta chains from a single sample sequenced in a study of shared clonotypes between healthy human individuals. Method: immunoSEQ multiplex PCR; TCRdb's copy keeps in-frame clones and lacks some. Of approximately 2.3 million clones in the sample, approximately 95% were seen once. Sequencing was done on a sample of naive CD4+ T cells from PBMCs. Subset meaning: CD45RA+ positively selected. The receptor source for this set is a man aged 18 to 35 in good health. Some clones in this sample may be carry-over from other donors' samples.

This CDR3 is CASSVGHNTEAFF. CDR3 DNA sequence: TGTGCCAGCAGCGTCGGACACAACACTGAAGCTTTCTTT. V is TRBV9 and J is TRBJ1-1; TRBD1 might be the D (5 bases). Trimming cost V 2 bases and J 2 bases, with 7 bases left between them. Germline CDR1 and CDR2: SGDLS and YYNGEE. CDR3 length: 13 amino acids.

The chain combines TRBV5-1 with TRBJ2-2; 9 bases fit TRBD1. CDR1 is SGHRS, CDR2 YFSETQ, per germline. The length of the CDR3 is 17 residues. V gave up 4 bases and J gave up 6 bases; unmatched junction bases: 13. CDR3 in DNA: TGCGCCAGCAGCCAGGGACAGGGAAATATTCGTCCCGGGGAGCTGTTTTTT. This gives the protein CASSQGQGNIRPGELFF.

To note about this clone: A read error may produce the germline difference seen at one junction end. This chain joins TRBV9 and TRBJ2-5, with 9 positions matching TRBD1. Germline V CDR1 and CDR2: SGDLS, YYNGEE. The CDR3 is 13 residues long. The CDR3: CVSRGDREETQYF. As DNA, the CDR3 is TGTGTCAGCAGAGGGGACAGGGAAGAGACCCAGTACTTC.

The V and J genes are TRBV14 and TRBJ2-7; TRBD1 aligns across 8 bases. V lost 4 bases to trimming and J lost 2 bases; unmatched junction nucleotides: 10. CDR1 is SGHDN, CDR2 FVKESK, per germline. The CDR3 runs 16 residues. The CDR3 spells CASSPLQGQGPYEQYF. CDR3 coding DNA: TGTGCCAGCAGCCCTCTCCAAGGACAGGGACCCTACGAGCAGTACTTC.

The chain couples TRBV5-6 to TRBJ2-1, with TRBD1 identical over 7 bases. V lost 2 bases and J lost 6; bases outside the gene matches: 5. The CDR3 is made up of 14 amino acids. Germline V lookup: CDR1 SGHDT, CDR2 YYEEEE. This CDR3 is CASSFFDRANEQFF. The CDR3, as DNA: TGTGCCAGCAGCTTTTTCGACAGGGCCAATGAGCAGTTCTTC.

The chain combines TRBV7-9 with TRBJ2-1; TRBD1 aligns across 12 bases. This CDR3 has 15 residues. Trimming at V came to 4 bases and at J to 7 bases, leaving 5 bases not matched to a gene. In germline, CDR1 is SEHNR, CDR2 FQNEAQ (reference sequence). CDR3 protein: CASSSPGQGANEQFF. The DNA for the CDR3 is TGTGCCAGCAGCTCACCGGGACAGGGGGCTAATGAGCAGTTCTTC.

The rearrangement links TRBV4-2 to TRBJ2-5; unclear D gene. This CDR3 region has 12 residues. The germline gives CDR1 LGHNA, CDR2 YNFKEQ. Trimming pared 1 base from V and 5 bases from J, leaving 5 bases between. In DNA form, the CDR3 reads TGTGCCAGCAGCCAAGGTCTCGAGACCCAGTACTTC. This sequence encodes CASSQGLETQYF.

The chain joins TRBV6-6 to TRBJ1-5, with D unclear. From germline, CDR1 is MNHNY and CDR2 SVGAGI (reference sequence). Trimming pared 2 bases from V and 5 bases from J, leaving 4 bases between. This CDR3 contains 12 residues. The CDR3 region is CASSYNDQPQHF. The CDR3 DNA is TGTGCCAGCAGTTACAACGATCAGCCCCAGCATTTT.

The CDR3 DNA sequence: TGTGCCAGCAGTCCATCCACAGGGGTTAGGAGCAATCAGCCCCAGCATTTT. Protein product: CASSPSTGVRSNQPQHF. The rearrangement links TRBV28 to TRBJ1-5; 7 nucleotides agree with TRBD1. With 5 bases clipped from V and 1 base from J, the junction kept 11 bases outside the gene matches. CDR1 is MDHEN and CDR2 is SYDVKM in the germline V gene. CDR3 length equals 17 residues.

This sequence joins TRBV7-2 and TRBJ2-1, with a possible D match to TRBD1 (6 bases). From germline, CDR1 is SGHTA and CDR2 FQGNSA. V dropped 1 base and J dropped 2 bases, with 9 bases sitting between them. This CDR3 spans 15 amino acids. This CDR3 reads CASSLDRVPYNEQFF. The CDR3 DNA reads as TGTGCCAGCAGCTTAGACAGGGTCCCCTACAATGAGCAGTTCTTC.

The V and J genes are TRBV7-9 and TRBJ2-3, with TRBD2 matching over 11 bases. Per the germline V gene, CDR1 is SEHNR and CDR2 is FQNEAQ (reference sequence). This CDR3 is 16 amino acids long. V lost 5 bases to trimming and J lost 1 base; unmatched junction nucleotides: 5. CDR3 sequence (DNA): TGTGCCAGCAGCCAAATAGCGGGAGGGGGCACAGATACGCAGTATTTT. Translated: CASSQIAGGGTDTQYF.

The V and J genes are TRBV28 and TRBJ2-5; D gene uncertain. Germline V gene data show CDR1 as MDHEN and CDR2 as SYDVKM. The CDR3 totals 15 residues. Between the trimmed V and J ends, which lost 3 bases and 1 base, there was a span of 12 bases. CDR3 bases: TGTGCCAGCAGTTTCGTGGGAAGCGTCCAAGAGACCCAGTACTTC. Translation: CASSFVGSVQETQYF.

The genes are TRBV29-1 and TRBJ2-7, with a tentative D call TRBD2 (5 bases). Trimming pared 6 bases from V and 6 bases from J, leaving 9 bases between. The CDR3 consists of 10 residues. The germline V gene encodes CDR1 SQVTM and CDR2 ANQGSEA. In DNA form, the CDR3 reads TGCAGCGTAGTGGAGGTCGAGCAGTACTTC. It encodes CSVVEVEQYF.

This chain connects TRBV5-1 to TRBJ1-1; D is ambiguous. Germline loops: CDR1 SGHRS, CDR2 YFSETQ. This CDR3 has 12 residues. V lost 2 bases to trimming and J lost 8 bases, with 10 bases between them. The CDR3 reads CASSFEGLEAFF. In DNA, the CDR3 is TGCGCCAGCAGCTTCGAGGGCTTAGAAGCTTTCTTT.

The rearrangement uses TRBV10-3 and TRBJ1-1, with a tentative D call TRBD1 (6 bases). Trimming left V 4 bases short and J 2 bases short, with 11 bases between. Germline V gene sequence: CDR1 ENHRY, CDR2 SYGVKD. This CDR3 has 14 residues. For the CDR3, the DNA is TGTGCCATCAGTGCGGACAGAACAAACACTGAAGCTTTCTTT. As protein: CAISADRTNTEAFF.

The chain employs TRBV28 and TRBJ2-1; 15 nucleotides align to TRBD2. The CDR3 has 20 amino acids. The J segment lost 5 bases and the V segment lost 4 bases, leaving 15 bases of the junction unmatched. Germline CDR1 reads MDHEN; CDR2 reads SYDVKM. The CDR3 region has the DNA TGTGCCAGCAGTTCTTACTACCTCGGACTAGCGGGAGGGTCTAACAATGAGCAGTTCTTC. This sequence encodes CASSSYYLGLAGGSNNEQFF.

In DNA, the CDR3 is TGTGCTAGTGGTTTCCCCGACAAAGCGCCCTACGAGCAGTACTTC. Translated, it gives CASGFPDKAPYEQYF. This chain uses TRBV12-5 with TRBJ2-7; D is ambiguous. Germline V lookup: CDR1 LGHNT, CDR2 FRNRAP. The CDR3 sequence is 15 residues long. Trimming took 3 bases from V and 2 from J, leaving 14 bases between them.

This clone was detected only once. This specimen includes other DNA sequences encoding the same CDR3. The genes are TRBV7-3 and TRBJ2-7; TRBD2 agrees at 9 bases. With 2 bases clipped from V and 2 bases from J, the junction kept 4 bases outside the gene matches. Per the germline V gene, CDR1 is SGHTA and CDR2 is FQGTGA. There are 15 residues in the CDR3. The CDR3 coding sequence is TGTGCCAGCAGCTTAGGCCTAGCGGGGACCTACGAGCAGTACTTC. It encodes CASSLGLAGTYEQYF. Full variable domain (rest looked up from reference TRBV7-3 and TRBJ2-7): GAGVSQTPSNKVTEKGKYVELRCDPISGHTALYWYRQSLGQGPEFLIYFQGTGAADDSGLPNDRFFAVRPEGSVSTLKIQRTERGDSAVYLCASSLGLAGTYEQYFGPGTRLTVT.

The CDR3 sequence is CSARLAGVKFF. In DNA form, the CDR3 reads TGCAGTGCTAGACTAGCGGGAGTGAAGTTCTTC. The gene calls are TRBV20-1 and TRBJ2-1, with 10 bases matching TRBD2. Germline-derived CDR1 and CDR2 are DFQATT and SNEGSKA (reference sequence). The CDR3 has 11 amino acids. V was clipped by 2 bases and J by 14 bases; unmatched bases: 3.

The rearrangement uses TRBV7-3 and TRBJ2-1, with 7 bases identical to TRBD2. V gave up 5 bases and J gave up 3 bases; unmatched junction bases: 10. This CDR3 comprises 16 residues. Germline loops: CDR1 SGHTA, CDR2 FQGTGA. As DNA, the CDR3 is TGTGCCAGCAGCCCGTGGGCTAGCGGAGACTACAATGAGCAGTTCTTC. It encodes CASSPWASGDYNEQFF.

V is TRBV7-6 and J is TRBJ1-3; D not certain. Trimming stripped 5 bases from V and 0 bases from J, with 11 bases between. This CDR3 has 15 residues. Germline-derived CDR1 and CDR2 are SGHVS and FNYEAQ. CDR3 protein: CASSDQDFSGNTIYF. The DNA for the CDR3 is TGTGCCAGCAGCGATCAAGATTTCTCTGGAAACACCATATATTTT.

DNA for the CDR3: TGTGCCAGCAGCCCTGAGGGCGGTGCAGGAGCGGATACGCAGTATTTT. The encoded protein is CASSPEGGAGADTQYF. V gene TRBV7-9 combines with J gene TRBJ2-3; TRBD2 might be the D (5 bases). The CDR3 consists of 16 residues. Germline V gives CDR1 SEHNR, CDR2 FQNEAQ (reference sequence). Trimming removed 5 bases at V and 6 bases at J, with 21 bases between.

In this sample, this clone turned up a few times. CDR3 protein: CAERRGTEAFF. In DNA form, the CDR3 reads TGTGCGGAAAGGCGGGGCACTGAAGCTTTCTTT. The chain couples TRBV2 to TRBJ1-1; D call uncertain. Germline V lookup: CDR1 SNHLY, CDR2 FYNNEI. This CDR3 has 11 residues.

The chain carries TRBV5-4 and TRBJ2-5; D is ambiguous. V lost 1 base to trimming and J lost 3 bases, with 10 bases between them. The CDR3 consists of 14 residues. Per the germline V gene, CDR1 is SGHNT and CDR2 is YYREEE (reference sequence). CDR3 nucleotides: TGTGCCAGCAGCTTGCCCTCAATAGAAGAGACCCAGTACTTC. Translating it yields CASSLPSIEETQYF.

V and J are TRBV6-6 and TRBJ1-3; D is ambiguous. Germline lookup yields CDR1 MNHNY and CDR2 SVGAGI (reference sequence). The V end was cut by 0 bases, the J end by 2 bases, with 11 bases between. The CDR3 totals 16 residues. The CDR3 spells CASSYSNRGAGNTIYF. CDR3 DNA sequence: TGTGCCAGCAGTTACTCCAACCGTGGAGCTGGAAACACCATATATTTT.